The T cell receptor (beta chain) described here comes from a study of PD-L1 blockade in urothelial cancer. Across the whole study: Investigators checked blood 3 weeks (second dose) and 6 weeks after treatment start.

Trimming at V came to 4 bases and at J to 3 bases, leaving 9 bases not matched to a gene. CDR1 is SGHDN, CDR2 FVKESK, per germline. The CDR3 loop spans 17 amino acids. Comments on this clone: The antigen is undetermined.

The protocol was immunoSEQ multiplex PCR, while the TCRdb copy is restricted to in-frame clones and leaves out a portion. The sample carries about 39,000 clones, around 89% recorded once. Study outcomes and limitations: Patients with durable benefit had greater blood expansion of tumor-associated TCR clones 3 weeks into treatment.

Patients were diagnosed with urothelial carcinoma, either locally advanced or metastatic. The sequencing here drew on PBMCs, taken around atezolizumab (anti-PD-L1) treatment. The TCR comes from a man between 60 and 75 years old with urothelial cancer. V usage is TRBV14 and J usage is TRBJ2-3; 11 bases fit TRBD1. This CDR3 is CASSLHTGTGGTDTQYF. The CDR3 DNA follows: TGTGCCAGCAGCCTCCACACCGGGACAGGGGGGACAGATACGCAGTATTTT.